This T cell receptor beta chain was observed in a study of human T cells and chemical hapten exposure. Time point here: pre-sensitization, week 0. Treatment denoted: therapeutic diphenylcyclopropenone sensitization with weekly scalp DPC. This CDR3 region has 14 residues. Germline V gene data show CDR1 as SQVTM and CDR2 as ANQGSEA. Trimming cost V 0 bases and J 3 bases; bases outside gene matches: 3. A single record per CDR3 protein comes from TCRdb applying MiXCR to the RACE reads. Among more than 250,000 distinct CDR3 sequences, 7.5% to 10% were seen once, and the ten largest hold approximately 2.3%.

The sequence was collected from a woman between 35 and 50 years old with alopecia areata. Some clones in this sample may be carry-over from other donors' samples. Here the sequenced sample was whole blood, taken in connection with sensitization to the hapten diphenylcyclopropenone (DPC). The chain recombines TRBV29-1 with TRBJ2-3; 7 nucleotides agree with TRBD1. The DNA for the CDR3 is TGCAGCGTTGAAGATGCACAGGGGACAGATACGCAGTATTTT. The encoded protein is CSVEDAQGTDTQYF.